The rows below give T cell receptor beta chains drawn from one sample of a study of blood T cell repertoires in COVID-19. TCRdb's copy holds only in-frame clones and misses some; the assay was immunoSEQ multiplex PCR. The sample consists of some 260,000 clones, 70% to 90% of them appearing once. Sequencing was done on a sample of peripheral blood. The receptors originated from a woman in her twenties or thirties with COVID-19, enrolled during active disease. Each CDR3 is given with its conserved first and last residue. The D gene is left open where the match is weak. Where a row states a size, it is once, few, many or the class of an expanded clone; other rows omit it.

>TRBJ2-3|TRBD2|TRBV2|.
TGTGCCAGCAGTGCCCTAGCGGGGGCTAGCACAGATACGCAGTATTTT
CASSALAGASTDTQYF
>TRBJ2-5|.|TRBV18|.
TGTGCCAGCTCACCTTTTCCCGTGACAGTAAGGAAAGAGACCCAGTACTTC
CASSPFPVTVRKETQYF
>TRBJ1-1|TRBD1|TRBV12-3/TRBV12-4|.
TGTGCCAGCAGTACCACAGGGGCCACTGAAGCTTTCTTT
CASSTTGATEAFF
>TRBJ2-7|.|TRBV3-1/TRBV3-2|.
TGTGCCAGCAGTTTAGGCAGGTCCTACGAGCAGTACTTC
CASSLGRSYEQYF
>TRBJ2-1|TRBD2|TRBV9|.
TGTGCCAGCAGCGTAGCATATAACAGCGGGGTCTACAATGAGCAGTTCTTC
CASSVAYNSGVYNEQFF
>TRBJ1-3|.|TRBV16|.
TGTGCCAGCAGCCTCCAAGCGGAACTGTCTGGAAACACCATATATTTT
CASSLQAELSGNTIYF
>TRBJ1-5|.|TRBV7-9|.
TGTGCCAGCAGCCGGGATGACAATCAGCCCCAGCATTTT
CASSRDDNQPQHF
>TRBJ2-1|TRBD2|TRBV19|.
TGTGCCAGTAGTATCCGTAGGACTAGCGGAAGCTCCTACAATGAGCAGTTCTTC
CASSIRRTSGSSYNEQFF
>TRBJ2-2|.|TRBV7-7|.
TGTGCTAGCAGCTTAAATCTTCTGAACACCGGGGAGCTGTTTTTT
CASSLNLLNTGELFF
>TRBJ1-6|TRBD1|TRBV5-1|.
TGCGCCAGCAGCACAGGGACAGGGGGTAGGGATTCACCCCTCCACTTT
CASSTGTGGRDSPLHF
>TRBJ1-1|.|TRBV9|medium-sized
TGTGCCAGCAGCGTAGAGAGGGGGATCTTTAACACTGAAGCTTTCTTT
CASSVERGIFNTEAFF
>TRBJ2-3|TRBD2|TRBV24-1|.
TGTGCCACCAGTGACGCCCGACTAGCGGGGGGTGGAGATACGCAGTATTTT
CATSDARLAGGGDTQYF
>TRBJ1-2|.|TRBV7-2|.
TGTGCCAGCAGTCCCACCATAAGTCGGGGTGGCTACACCTTC
CASSPTISRGGYTF
>TRBJ1-3|.|TRBV12-3/TRBV12-4|.
TGTGCCAGCTTACCCAGCTCTGGAAACACCATATATTTT
CASLPSSGNTIYF
>TRBJ2-5|TRBD2|TRBV12-5|.
TGTGCTAGTGGGGCCGATCTTGGGCGGGGGGGCGAAGAGACCCAGTACTTC
CASGADLGRGGEETQYF
>TRBJ2-2|.|TRBV4-3|.
TGCGCCAGCAGCCAAGATCGCCGGGGTGGCACCGGGGAGCTGTTTTTT
CASSQDRRGGTGELFF
>TRBJ2-1|TRBD2|TRBV4-2|.
TGTGCCAGCAGCCAAGTTTACCCGGGGAGCGGGGGATACAATGAGCAGTTCTTC
CASSQVYPGSGGYNEQFF
>TRBJ2-2|TRBD2|TRBV9|once
TGTGCCAGCAGCGTAGTTGCGGGAGGAGCCGGGGAGCTGTTTTTT
CASSVVAGGAGELFF
>TRBJ2-2|TRBD1|TRBV27|.
TGTGCCAGCAGTTTTTCCAATTTTGGACAGGGGGCAAGCGGGGAGCTGTTTTTT
CASSFSNFGQGASGELFF